This is a list of T cell receptor beta chains from one sample in a study of regulatory T cells in long-lasting Graves disease. From the multiplex PCR reads, TCRdb called clonotypes with MiXCR, one entry per CDR3 protein. The sample has a few hundred thousand distinct CDR3 sequences, 10% to 15% seen once. A further study also used this sample, focusing on T cells in Graves' hyperthyroidism and ophthalmopathy.

The specimen comprised peripheral blood mononuclear cells (PBMCs), sampled at new diagnosis, from a patient treated with antithyroid drugs. These receptors were collected from a woman younger than 30 with Graves disease. The conserved cysteine and the conserved F or W are not part of the CDR3 here. The order of the fields is V gene, J gene, CDR3 protein.

TRBV27	TRBJ1-4	ASRLRGTNEKLF
TRBV4-3	TRBJ1-5	ASSPWTGFNQPQH
TRBV10-3	TRBJ1-1	AITRGENTEAF
TRBV20-1	TRBJ1-5	SASRYNQPQH
TRBV6-2/TRBV6-3	TRBJ2-4	ASSYDRSTDIQY
TRBV28	TRBJ1-5	ASSLYPRGLSNQPQH
TRBV7-2	TRBJ2-5	ASSSRQGGYQETQY
TRBV18	TRBJ2-5	ASSLSRNQETQY
TRBV6-9	.	ASSYHFIAGGPETQY
TRBV20-1	TRBJ2-5	SARDIRQNQETQY
TRBV6-1	TRBJ1-1	ASTGRQGRLPFEAF
TRBV20-1	TRBJ2-1	SASGRGIDEQF
TRBV12-3/TRBV12-4	TRBJ1-2	ASSLQPGLPYGYT
TRBV7-9	TRBJ2-1	ASSLPRGDRNYNEQF
TRBV28	TRBJ1-6	ASSLDRARSDSPLH
TRBV7-2	TRBJ2-1	ASSLAREDEQF
TRBV27	TRBJ1-2	ASRGGGGGGYT
TRBV27	TRBJ2-1	ASSSVGFYNEQF
TRBV5-1	TRBJ1-1	ASTTGGWRNTEAF
TRBV28	TRBJ2-7	ASSPRLSLYYEQY
TRBV30	TRBJ2-3	AWSGTSLRGDTQY
TRBV19	TRBJ1-1	AATTGGTEAF
TRBV12-3/TRBV12-4	TRBJ2-7	ASSPPLAPYEQY
TRBV7-2	TRBJ2-1	ASSPGTARSGPNEQF
TRBV20-1	TRBJ2-1	SAATSGRAYEQF